The 27 T cell receptor beta chains given below trace back to one sample, sequenced in a study of Ad26.COV2.S vaccination and SARS-CoV-2 variants. Treatment reported: 19 received Ad26.COV2.S at low or high dose, single or two shots; a few received placebo; per-sample allocation not given. Samples analyzed were those drawn on day 63 after the first vaccine or placebo injection. TCRdb's copy holds only in-frame clones and misses some; the assay was immunoSEQ multiplex PCR. The sample consists of approximately 240,000 clones, roughly 90% of them appearing once. Sequencing used peripheral blood, obtained in a trial of Ad26.COV2.S vaccine versus placebo. Receptors were obtained from a person aged 18 to 65 who received the Ad26.COV2.S COVID-19 vaccine or a placebo.

This clone has only one observation. The chain uses TRBV29-1 and TRBJ2-3; no clear D. The CDR3 is 13 residues long. Germline assignment: CDR1 SQVTM and CDR2 ANQGSEA. V dropped 6 bases and J dropped 0 bases, with 10 bases sitting between them. The CDR3 DNA sequence: TGCAGCGTCCCCTCGCCCAGCACAGATACGCAGTATTTT. Encoded protein: CSVPSPSTDTQYF.

This chain connects TRBV29-1 to TRBJ2-7, with 9 bases that match TRBD1. This CDR3 comprises 13 residues. Unmatched junction bases numbered 1, after V lost 4 bases and J lost 0 bases. Germline V gene sequence: CDR1 SQVTM, CDR2 ANQGSEA. The CDR3, as DNA: TGCAGCGTTGTGGACAGGGGCTCCTACGAGCAGTACTTC. It yields the protein CSVVDRGSYEQYF.

This sequence joins TRBV27 and TRBJ1-5; TRBD1 agrees at 8 bases. The CDR3 is 16 amino acids. V dropped 5 bases and J dropped 4; count of bases not matched to a gene: 10. Germline lookup yields CDR1 MNHEY and CDR2 SMNVEV (reference sequence). CDR3 coding DNA: TGTGCCAGCAGTCCTCTCTTACAGGGGGAAAATCAGCCCCAGCATTTT. Protein product: CASSPLLQGENQPQHF.

The chain uses TRBV5-6 and TRBJ1-2; D gene ambiguous. Germline CDR1 reads SGHDT; CDR2 reads YYEEEE. CDR3 length equals 13 residues. Trimming cost V 0 bases and J 8 bases, with 11 bases left between them. Written as DNA, the CDR3 is TGTGCCAGCAGCTTGGCTGGACCGCGGGGCTACACCTTC. It encodes CASSLAGPRGYTF. Full variable domain (remainder filled in from reference TRBV5-6 and TRBJ1-2): DAGVTQSPTHLIKTRGQQVTLRCSPKSGHDTVSWYQQALGQGPQFIFQYYEEEERQRGNFPDRFSGHQFPNYSSELNVNALLLGDSALYLCASSLAGPRGYTFGSGTRLTVV.

This clone showed up just a few times. J is TRBJ1-1 and V is TRBV6-5; D is perhaps TRBD1 (6 bases). The CDR3 is 13 amino acids. V gave up 7 bases and J gave up 4 bases, with 13 bases separating them. Germline V CDR1 and CDR2: MNHEY, SVGAGI. CDR3 in DNA: TGTGCCAGCACTGGACAGACCGGCACTGAAGCTTTCTTT. As protein: CASTGQTGTEAFF.

The chain combines TRBV5-1 with TRBJ1-1; D remains unclear. CDR1 SGHRS and CDR2 YFSETQ come from the germline V gene. Between the trimmed V and J ends, which lost 2 bases and 4 bases, there was a span of 12 bases. The CDR3 runs to 14 residues. The CDR3 DNA follows: TGCGCCAGCAGCTTCGACCGGCTGGGCACTGAAGCTTTCTTT. Its protein is CASSFDRLGTEAFF. Using reference TRBV5-1 and TRBJ1-1 for the parts outside the CDR3, the full variable domain is KAGVTQTPRYLIKTRGQQVTLSCSPISGHRSVSWYQQTPGQGLQFLFEYFSETQRNKGNFPGRFSGRQFSNSRSEMNVSTLELGDSALYLCASSFDRLGTEAFFGQGTRLTVV.

The chain is built from TRBV28 and TRBJ2-7; a possible D gene is TRBD1 (6 bases). The CDR3 length is 12 residues. Trimming took off 5 bases at V and 2 bases at J, with 7 bases between the two ends. Germline V gene lookup returns CDR1 MDHEN and CDR2 SYDVKM. CDR3 loop: CASSRQAYEQYF. The CDR3 coding sequence is TGTGCCAGCAGTCGACAGGCCTACGAGCAGTACTTC.

The chain recombines TRBV7-2 with TRBJ2-7, with 8 nucleotides matching TRBD2. The CDR3 extends over 16 amino acids. Losses at the gene ends were 4 bases for V and 1 base for J; bases not matched to a gene: 9. The germline gives CDR1 SGHTA, CDR2 FQGNSA. CDR3 DNA sequence: TGTGCCAGCAGCTGGGCGGAGCGGGGGACATCCTACGAGCAGTACTTC. This sequence encodes CASSWAERGTSYEQYF.

The rearrangement joins TRBV28 to TRBJ1-6; no firm D call. The germline CDR1 and CDR2 sequences are MDHEN and SYDVKM. Trimming shortened V by 5 bases and J by 1 base, and 12 bases separated the two germline ends. The length of the CDR3 is 16 residues. The CDR3 DNA is TGTGCCAGCAGTAGCCCTGTGGATTCCTATAATTCACCCCTCCACTTT. It specifies CASSSPVDSYNSPLHF.

The chain is built from TRBV27 and TRBJ2-3, with no clear D. The CDR3 runs 15 residues. CDR1 and CDR2 (germline): MNHEY, SMNVEV (reference sequence). V lost 5 bases to trimming and J lost 2 bases, with 14 bases between them. The CDR3 DNA follows: TGTGCCAGCAGTATCATACGGGCAAACACAGATACGCAGTATTTT. Translating gives CASSIIRANTDTQYF.

This clone was observed once. V usage is TRBV30 and J usage is TRBJ2-5; TRBD1 aligns across 7 bases. Trimming cost V 0 bases and J 3 bases; bases outside gene matches: 13. This CDR3 spans 17 amino acids. Per germline, CDR1 GTSNPN and CDR2 SVGIG (reference sequence). The chain's CDR3 is CAWSVGSPTGNKETQYF. CDR3 bases: TGTGCCTGGAGTGTAGGGTCTCCGACAGGGAATAAAGAGACCCAGTACTTC.

This chain links TRBV5-1 with TRBJ2-1, with TRBD2 matching over 9 bases. This CDR3 comprises 16 residues. With 3 bases clipped from V and 8 bases from J, the junction kept 12 bases outside the gene matches. Germline V CDR1 and CDR2: SGHRS, YFSETQ. The CDR3 sequence is CASSSGAGGYFDEQFF. The DNA for the CDR3 is TGCGCCAGCAGCTCCGGAGCGGGAGGTTACTTCGATGAGCAGTTCTTC.

The rearrangement joins TRBV5-6 to TRBJ1-6; D is possibly TRBD1 (5 bases). Germline V CDR1 and CDR2: SGHDT, YYEEEE. The CDR3 sequence is 17 residues long. Trimming took off 3 bases at V and 0 bases at J, with 13 bases between the two ends. The CDR3 DNA is TGTGCCAGCAGCTCTCGGGACGTGAGCTCCTATAATTCACCCCTCCACTTT. This encodes CASSSRDVSSYNSPLHF.

J is TRBJ2-5 and V is TRBV6-2 or TRBV6-3; TRBD2 matches at 15 bases. From germline, CDR1 is MNHEY and CDR2 SVGEGT. The ends lost 5 bases at V and 3 bases at J; junction bases unmatched: 4. This CDR3 contains 16 residues. Written as DNA, the CDR3 is TGTGCCAGCAGTCTAGGACTAGCGGGAGGGAAAGAGACCCAGTACTTC. The encoded protein is CASSLGLAGGKETQYF.

The rearrangement joins TRBV18 to TRBJ1-2; a possible D gene is TRBD1 (6 bases). There are 14 residues in the CDR3. In germline, CDR1 is KGHSH, CDR2 LQKENI. Trimming shortened V by 4 bases and J by 0 bases, and 9 bases separated the two germline ends. For the CDR3, the DNA is TGTGCCAGCTCACGGGGGGCGTCTAACTATGGCTACACCTTC. It translates to CASSRGASNYGYTF. Drawing the rest from reference TRBV18 and TRBJ1-2, the complete variable domain is NAGVMQNPRHLVRRRGQEARLRCSPMKGHSHVYWYRQLPEEGLKFMVYLQKENIIDESGMPKERFSAEFPKEGPSILRIQQVVRGDSAAYFCASSRGASNYGYTFGSGTRLTVV.

The chain recombines TRBV14 with TRBJ2-1, with TRBD2 as a possible D gene (6 bases). Per germline, CDR1 SGHDN and CDR2 FVKESK. The CDR3 has 15 amino acids. V lost 4 bases and J lost 8, with 18 bases in between. In DNA form, the CDR3 reads TGTGCCAGCAGCCCTGGCGGGACCTGGAACGATGAGCAGTTCTTC. Its protein is CASSPGGTWNDEQFF.

CDR3 loop: CASVLKGAGPQETQYF. The CDR3 DNA sequence: TGTGCCAGCGTCTTAAAGGGTGCGGGGCCCCAAGAGACCCAGTACTTC. The chain recombines TRBV28 with TRBJ2-5, with a weak D call TRBD2 (6 bases). The germline V gene has CDR1 MDHEN and CDR2 SYDVKM. This CDR3 spans 16 amino acids. V lost 8 bases, J lost 1 base, and 20 bases lay in between.

The chain is built from TRBV11-2 and TRBJ2-4; D remains unclear. The CDR3 extends over 15 amino acids. Trimming took 4 bases from V and 2 from J, leaving 12 bases between them. Germline V lookup: CDR1 SGHAT, CDR2 FQNNGV. CDR3 bases: TGTGCCAGCAGCTCTCTTCGGCGGTCCAAAAACATTCAGTACTTC. This sequence encodes CASSSLRRSKNIQYF.

This chain joins TRBV7-3 and TRBJ2-1; D gene uncertain. V lost 2 bases and J lost 4, with 6 bases in between. The CDR3 is made up of 13 amino acids. Germline values: CDR1 SGHTA, CDR2 FQGTGA. CDR3 amino acids: CASSLGSYNEQFF. The CDR3 nucleotides are TGTGCCAGCAGCTTAGGCAGTTACAATGAGCAGTTCTTC.

V and J are TRBV7-2 and TRBJ2-7; maybe TRBD2 (6 bases). V lost 5 bases and J 0 bases, leaving 17 bases between the germline ends. The CDR3 is 16 amino acids. The germline CDR1 and CDR2 sequences are SGHTA and FQGNSA. The CDR3 here is CASSPGGGRSSYEQYF. DNA of the CDR3: TGTGCCAGCAGCCCCGGAGGAGGGCGGAGCTCCTACGAGCAGTACTTC.

This chain uses TRBV9 with TRBJ2-7, with D maybe TRBD2 (6 bases). Germline CDR1 is SGDLS and CDR2 is YYNGEE. The CDR3 spans 15 residues. Trimming shortened V by 4 bases and J by 0 bases, and 14 bases separated the two germline ends. In nucleotides, the CDR3 is TGTGCCAGCAGCCCTAGGGACTTTCTCTCCTACGAGCAGTACTTC. As protein: CASSPRDFLSYEQYF.

This clone is a singleton in its sample. V gene TRBV18 combines with J gene TRBJ2-3; D might be TRBD1 (6 bases). The ends were cut back, 3 bases at V and 4 bases at J, with 14 bases in the middle. Germline V CDR1 and CDR2: KGHSH, LQKENI. The CDR3 is 15 residues long. The CDR3 region has the DNA TGTGCCAGCTCACCCACACAGGGTAGGGCAGATACGCAGTATTTT. Amino acids: CASSPTQGRADTQYF.

This sequence joins TRBV10-1 and TRBJ1-2, with D perhaps TRBD1 (5 bases). The CDR3 has 13 amino acids. Between the trimmed V and J ends, which lost 8 bases and 4 bases, there was a span of 14 bases. Germline V lookup: CDR1 WNHNN, CDR2 SYGVQD (reference sequence). The CDR3 sequence: CASFGGPIYGYTF. The CDR3 region has the DNA TGCGCCAGCTTTGGGGGTCCCATCTATGGCTACACCTTC.

V usage is TRBV19 and J usage is TRBJ1-1; a possible D gene is TRBD1 (5 bases). The germline gives CDR1 LNHDA, CDR2 SQIVND (reference sequence). Trimming left V 4 bases short and J 0 bases short, with 12 bases between. The CDR3 runs 15 residues. CDR3 in amino acids: CASSTQGLMNTEAFF. DNA of the CDR3: TGTGCCAGTAGTACCCAGGGACTTATGAACACTGAAGCTTTCTTT. The variable domain in full, with the rest retrieved from reference TRBV19 and TRBJ1-1, is DGGITQSPKYLFRKEGQNVTLSCEQNLNHDAMYWYRQDPGQGLRLIYYSQIVNDFQKGDIAEGYSVSREKKESFPLTVTSAQKNPTAFYLCASSTQGLMNTEAFFGQGTRLTVV.

This rearrangement joins TRBV11-2 to TRBJ2-3, with unresolved D. Germline values: CDR1 SGHAT, CDR2 FQNNGV. The CDR3 has 10 amino acids. The V end lost 5 bases, the J end lost 7 bases, and 4 bases lay between the germline ends. CDR3 protein: CASSLYTQYF. The DNA of the CDR3 is TGTGCCAGCAGCCTCTATACGCAGTATTTT.

The chain recombines TRBV30 with TRBJ2-1; D is uncertain. Looked up from germline, CDR1 is GTSNPN and CDR2 is SVGIG (reference sequence). V lost 0 bases and J 7 bases, leaving 7 bases between the germline ends. The CDR3 has 12 residues. The chain's CDR3 is CAWSVLSNEQFF. CDR3 bases: TGTGCCTGGAGTGTACTTTCGAATGAGCAGTTCTTC.

J is TRBJ2-7 and V is TRBV28, with 9 bases that match TRBD1. J gave up 0 bases and V 6 bases, and 6 bases lay outside the gene matches. From germline, CDR1 is MDHEN and CDR2 SYDVKM. The CDR3 covers 15 residues. The CDR3 reads CASSPTGGASYEQYF. The CDR3 coding sequence is TGTGCCAGCAGCCCAACAGGGGGCGCCTCCTACGAGCAGTACTTC. Complete variable domain (other parts from reference TRBV28 and TRBJ2-7): DVKVTQSSRYLVKRTGEKVFLECVQDMDHENMFWYRQDPGLGLRLIYFSYDVKMKEKGDIPEGYSVSREKKERFSLILESASTNQTSMYLCASSPTGGASYEQYFGPGTRLTVT.